This TCR beta chain was profiled in a study of PD-L1 blockade in urothelial cancer. Turning to the study itself: About 85% of the 29 patients were males with bladder-origin urothelial cancer.

Time point described: peripheral blood 6 weeks after treatment start. V was cut by 1 base and J by 6 bases, with 19 bases left in between. This CDR3 has 17 residues. Looked up from germline, CDR1 is SGHDN and CDR2 is FVKESK. Clones were sequenced by immunoSEQ multiplex PCR, and TCRdb holds only the in-frame ones, with some missing. The repertoire includes under 70,000 clones, roughly 86% of them detected once, and approximately 10% sits in the top ten. The sequence came from a man aged 60 to 69 with urothelial cancer. V is TRBV14 and J is TRBJ2-1; TRBD2 is a possible D gene (7 bases). The sample consisted of PBMCs, taken around atezolizumab (anti-PD-L1) treatment. The CDR3 reads CASSQGGGYGRRNEQFF. The CDR3 nucleotides are TGTGCCAGCAGCCAAGGGGGGGGCTATGGAAGACGCAATGAGCAGTTCTTC. The variable domain in full, with the rest retrieved from reference TRBV14 and TRBJ2-1, is EAGVTQFPSHSVIEKGQTVTLRCDPISGHDNLYWYRRVMGKEIKFLLHFVKESKQDESGMPNNRFLAERTGGTYSTLKVQPAELEDSGVYFCASSQGGGYGRRNEQFFGPGTRLTVL.